Below, 17 T cell receptor beta chains from the same sample are listed, as sequenced in a study of T cell repertoires in cytomegalovirus infection (dated by TCRdb to the late 2010s). The sequencer listed for this sample is Illumina HiSeq 1500. The public reads were reprocessed in TCRdb via fastp at Q25 and MiXCR, keeping in-frame beta chains. Under each unique CDR3 protein, matching rows form one entry showing the most common genes and DNA. For this sample the table gives 150,000 or so distinct CDR3 sequences, of which roughly 18% were detected only once. Around 20% of the sample belongs to the ten largest clones. Material for sequencing was CD8+ T cells from PBMCs. These receptors originate from a human donor in good health (CMV status not recorded). Some clones in this sample may be carry-over from other donors' samples.

CDR3 DNA: TGTGCCAGCAGCCGGGACTTATCTAGCACAGATACGCAGTATTTT. Protein sequence: CASSRDLSSTDTQYF. V usage is TRBV7-3 and J usage is TRBJ2-3; D may be TRBD2 (6 bases). Trimming cost V 5 bases and J 0 bases, with 12 bases left between them. Germline assignment: CDR1 SGHTA and CDR2 FQGTGA. This CDR3 has 15 amino acids.

This clonotype was recorded a few times. The rearrangement joins TRBV6-1 to TRBJ1-1; D gene unclear. CDR1 is MNHNS and CDR2 is SASEGT in the germline V gene. With 6 bases removed from V and 6 bases from J, the gap between germline ends came to 11 bases. The length of the CDR3 is 12 residues. The CDR3 DNA follows: TGTGCCAGCAGCTCTGGACCCGCTGAAGCTTTCTTT. Translating it yields CASSSGPAEAFF.

This clonotype was picked up one time. The chain joins TRBV7-6 to TRBJ2-7; 8 bases match TRBD1. The germline V gene encodes CDR1 SGHVS and CDR2 FNYEAQ. This CDR3 has 15 amino acids. The V segment lost 4 bases and the J segment 7 bases; nucleotides outside the gene matches: 12. For the CDR3, the DNA is TGTGCCAGCAGCTACAAAGCCAGGGGGCAGGAAGAGCAGTACTTC. It translates to CASSYKARGQEEQYF. The entire variable domain, with the rest obtained from reference TRBV7-6 and TRBJ2-7, is as follows: GAGVSQSPRYKVTKRGQDVALRCDPISGHVSLYWYRQALGQGPEFLTYFNYEAQQDKSGLPNDRFSAERPEGSISTLTIQRTEQRDSAMYRCASSYKARGQEEQYFGPGTRLTVT.

This clonotype was detected only a few times. The chain employs TRBV7-6 and TRBJ2-7, with 9 bases aligning to TRBD1. This CDR3 has 13 residues. Germline V gene data show CDR1 as SGHVS and CDR2 as FNYEAQ. With V trimmed by 8 bases and J by 6 bases, 8 bases remained unmatched. In nucleotides, the CDR3 is TGTGCCAGCGGTGGGACAGGGAGGGCCGAGCAGTACTTC. Amino acid sequence: CASGGTGRAEQYF.

V and J are TRBV7-8 and TRBJ2-1; TRBD1 matches 7 bases. Trimming cost V 4 bases and J 4 bases; bases outside gene matches: 13. Germline CDR1 and CDR2: SGHVS and FQNEAQ. The CDR3 is 17 residues long. The CDR3 is CASSSDPDRELYNEQFF. The CDR3 DNA is TGTGCCAGCAGCTCAGACCCCGACAGGGAATTATACAATGAGCAGTTCTTC.

This chain joins TRBV7-6 and TRBJ2-5, with D unresolved. The V and J ends lost 4 bases and 4 bases respectively, with 7 bases between them. Looked up from germline, CDR1 is SGHVS and CDR2 is FNYEAQ. The CDR3 has 12 amino acids. The CDR3 nucleotides read TGTGCCAGCAGCTCAGAACCAGAGACCCAGTACTTC. This codes for CASSSEPETQYF.

A few counts support this clonotype. The chain has TRBV7-9 and TRBJ1-2, with no clear D. Trimming cost V 4 bases and J 3 bases, with 15 bases left between them. The CDR3 loop spans 15 amino acids. Germline-derived CDR1 and CDR2 are SEHNR and FQNEAQ (reference sequence). The CDR3 DNA reads TGTGCCAGCAGCTCGAGCAGGAAAACGGACTATGGCTACACCTTC. Its protein is CASSSSRKTDYGYTF.

The chain couples TRBV5-1 to TRBJ2-1; 9 bases fit TRBD1. In germline, CDR1 is SGHRS, CDR2 YFSETQ. V was pared by 6 bases and J by 8 bases, with 9 bases of the junction left unmatched. This CDR3 contains 14 residues. CDR3 sequence reads: CASTPGTGLHEQFF. The CDR3 region has the DNA TGCGCCAGCACCCCCGGGACAGGGTTGCATGAGCAGTTCTTC. Based on the CDR3 plus reference TRBV5-1 and TRBJ2-1, the full variable domain is KAGVTQTPRYLIKTRGQQVTLSCSPISGHRSVSWYQQTPGQGLQFLFEYFSETQRNKGNFPGRFSGRQFSNSRSEMNVSTLELGDSALYLCASTPGTGLHEQFFGPGTRLTVL.

The chain is built from TRBV7-8 and TRBJ2-7; 7 positions agree with TRBD1. Germline V gene sequence: CDR1 SGHVS, CDR2 FQNEAQ. The CDR3 is 16 amino acids. With V trimmed by 4 bases and J by 3 bases, 12 bases remained unmatched. CDR3 nucleotide sequence: TGTGCCAGCAGCTCAACCCATTTTCGACAGGGCTACGAGCAGTACTTC. Its protein product is CASSSTHFRQGYEQYF.

This clonotype was observed a few times. This chain links TRBV12-3 or TRBV12-4 with TRBJ1-5; no definite D call. The CDR3 is made up of 14 amino acids. V was pared by 5 bases and J by 0 bases, with 8 bases between. CDR3 sequence: CASSPRYSNQPQHF. The CDR3, as DNA: TGTGCCAGCAGTCCCAGGTATAGCAATCAGCCCCAGCATTTT.

This clonotype was seen a handful of times. The V and J genes are TRBV15 and TRBJ1-4; D is perhaps TRBD1 (6 bases). The CDR3 extends over 16 amino acids. V dropped 4 bases and J dropped 2 bases, with 14 bases sitting between them. The germline gives CDR1 LNHNV, CDR2 YYDKDF (reference sequence). The CDR3 loop is CATSITGFGTNEKLFF. CDR3 in DNA: TGTGCCACCAGCATAACAGGGTTCGGGACTAATGAAAAACTGTTTTTT. The complete variable domain, with remaining parts taken from reference TRBV15 and TRBJ1-4, reads DAMVIQNPRYQVTQFGKPVTLSCSQTLNHNVMYWYQQKSSQAPKLLFHYYDKDFNNEADTPDNFQSRRPNTSFCFLDIRSPGLGDTAMYLCATSITGFGTNEKLFFGSGTQLSVL.

The sample holds many counts of this clonotype. The rearrangement links TRBV19 to TRBJ1-2; no definite D call. The CDR3 loop spans 15 amino acids. The germline V gene has CDR1 LNHDA and CDR2 SQIVND (reference sequence). V was clipped by 10 bases and J by 5 bases, with 23 bases between them. CDR3 in DNA: TGTGCCACCTCCCCCGGCCCCAGCGGCGTATATGGCTACACCTTC. This codes for CATSPGPSGVYGYTF.

Many counts were recorded for this clonotype. The chain uses TRBV4-1 and TRBJ2-7; D is possibly TRBD1 or TRBD2 (5 bases each). The V gene's germline CDR1 is MGHRA and CDR2 YSYEKL. The CDR3 has 15 residues. Trimming cost V 0 bases and J 3 bases, with 12 bases left between them. In DNA, the CDR3 is TGCGCCAGCAGCCAAGAGCGAGGGACCTACTACGAGCAGTACTTC. Its protein product is CASSQERGTYYEQYF.

This clonotype was counted only a few times. J is TRBJ2-7 and V is TRBV7-8; D might be TRBD2 (5 bases). This CDR3 is built from 14 residues. The V end lost 0 bases, the J end lost 2 bases, and 8 bases lay between the germline ends. CDR1 SGHVS and CDR2 FQNEAQ come from the germline V gene. CDR3: CASSLASDPYEQYF. The DNA of the CDR3 is TGTGCCAGCAGCTTAGCTAGCGACCCCTACGAGCAGTACTTC.

The chain employs TRBV7-9 and TRBJ2-1; D is uncertain. The V and J ends lost 5 bases and 9 bases respectively, with 11 bases between them. Germline lookup yields CDR1 SEHNR and CDR2 FQNEAQ (reference sequence). This CDR3 comprises 12 residues. CDR3 nucleotides: TGTGCCAGCAGCACCCCTTCTCCTGAGCAGTTCTTC. Protein: CASSTPSPEQFF.

This clonotype has a handful of counts. The chain recombines TRBV28 with TRBJ1-5; D call uncertain. V was clipped by 5 bases and J by 0 bases, with 11 bases between them. CDR3 length: 15 residues. Germline V gene sequence: CDR1 MDHEN, CDR2 SYDVKM. The CDR3 coding sequence is TGTGCCAGCAGTCTCCGGGTCTATAGCAATCAGCCCCAGCATTTT. Its protein product is CASSLRVYSNQPQHF.

In this sample, this clonotype turned up a few times. This chain connects TRBV28 to TRBJ2-7, with TRBD2 matching 7 bases. The CDR3 contains 16 residues. The V gene end was trimmed by 3 bases and the J gene end by 0 bases; junction bases not matched to a gene: 8. Germline-derived CDR1 and CDR2 are MDHEN and SYDVKM. The CDR3 coding sequence is TGTGCCAGCAGTTTTAATCCTAGCGGTTACTCCTACGAGCAGTACTTC. This sequence encodes CASSFNPSGYSYEQYF.